The 15 T cell receptor beta chains presented below share a single source sample, sequenced in a study of OX40 agonist ivuxolimab in advanced cancers. Clones were sequenced by immunoSEQ multiplex PCR, and TCRdb holds only the in-frame ones, with some missing. The data hold over 95,000 clones, with 91% observed a single time. The sequencing used CD4+ or CD8+ T cells sorted from blood, collected in a trial of the OX40 agonist ivuxolimab. These receptors all stem from an adult with an advanced solid tumor such as melanoma, head and neck, liver or kidney cancer.

The chain recombines TRBV19 with TRBJ1-2, with no clear D. CDR3 size: 15 residues. Between the trimmed V and J ends, which lost 5 bases and 3 bases, there was a span of 16 bases. CDR1 and CDR2 from the germline V gene are LNHDA and SQIVND (reference sequence). The CDR3 sequence: CASSREGRVDYGYTF. The CDR3 DNA follows: TGTGCCAGTAGTCGAGAGGGAAGGGTAGACTATGGCTACACCTTC.

V gene TRBV7-9 combines with J gene TRBJ2-5; the D gene is possibly TRBD1 (5 bases). CDR3 length: 14 amino acids. Germline CDR1 SEHNR, CDR2 FQNEAQ (reference sequence). V was clipped by 2 bases and J by 5 bases, with 12 bases between them. The CDR3 loop reads CASSLRQGGETQYF. The CDR3, as DNA: TGTGCCAGCAGCTTACGGCAGGGTGGCGAGACCCAGTACTTC.

J is TRBJ2-1 and V is TRBV7-2, with D maybe TRBD1 (5 bases). Germline assignment: CDR1 SGHTA and CDR2 FQGNSA. This CDR3 has 15 residues. V shed 1 base and J shed 2 bases, with 9 bases lying between them. CDR3 in DNA: TGTGCCAGCAGCTTAGGCCCAGGGCCCTACAATGAGCAGTTCTTC. Its translation: CASSLGPGPYNEQFF.

J is TRBJ2-7 and V is TRBV2; 8 positions match TRBD1. Germline V lookup: CDR1 SNHLY, CDR2 FYNNEI. V was clipped by 5 bases and J by 0 bases; unmatched bases: 3. CDR3 length: 14 residues. The CDR3 protein is CASSWDRSSYEQYF. The CDR3 DNA reads TGTGCCAGCAGTTGGGACAGGAGCTCCTACGAGCAGTACTTC.

This chain uses TRBV27 with TRBJ2-1; D remains ambiguous. Germline V gene sequence: CDR1 MNHEY, CDR2 SMNVEV (reference sequence). The CDR3 totals 15 residues. Trimming took off 6 bases at V and 0 bases at J, with 12 bases between the two ends. The CDR3, as DNA: TGTGCCAGCAGGCCGACCCTGATCTCCTACAATGAGCAGTTCTTC. This encodes CASRPTLISYNEQFF.

V gene TRBV27 combines with J gene TRBJ2-3, with 7 bases that match TRBD1. The CDR3 covers 15 residues. Germline V gene data show CDR1 as MNHEY and CDR2 as SMNVEV (reference sequence). V dropped 7 bases and J dropped 2; count of bases not matched to a gene: 9. Written as DNA, the CDR3 is TGTGCCAGCACCTCCGGGACAGCGGACACAGATACGCAGTATTTT. Protein sequence: CASTSGTADTDTQYF.

V is TRBV7-2 and J is TRBJ2-1, with 8 nucleotides matching TRBD1. V was pared by 5 bases and J by 13 bases, with 4 bases of the junction left unmatched. Germline V gives CDR1 SGHTA, CDR2 FQGNSA. CDR3 length: 11 amino acids. The CDR3 DNA follows: TGTGCCAGCAGCGCGGGACAGGCCCAGTTCTTC. It specifies CASSAGQAQFF. The variable domain in full, completed from reference TRBV7-2 and TRBJ2-1, reads GAGVSQSPSNKVTEKGKDVELRCDPISGHTALYWYRQSLGQGLEFLIYFQGNSAPDKSGLPSDRFSAERTGGSVSTLTIQRTQQEDSAVYLCASSAGQAQFFGPGTRLTVL.

This clone was found a few times. J is TRBJ2-7 and V is TRBV5-6, with 7 bases lining up with TRBD2. CDR1 SGHDT and CDR2 YYEEEE come from the germline V gene. This CDR3 is built from 15 residues. V lost 7 bases to trimming and J lost 5 bases; unmatched junction nucleotides: 15. The CDR3 protein is CASGWERTRSHEQYF. The CDR3 nucleotides are TGTGCCAGCGGCTGGGAGCGGACTAGGTCCCACGAGCAGTACTTC.

To note about this clone: A read error may account for a junction end that differs from germline. This chain connects TRBV5-1 to TRBJ2-3; D is unresolved. Germline loops: CDR1 SGHRS, CDR2 YFSETQ. The CDR3 extends over 14 amino acids. This CDR3 reads CASSSRVSTDTQYF. In DNA form, the CDR3 reads TGTGCCAGCAGCTCCCGCGTTAGCACAGATACGCAGTATTTT.

The rearrangement joins TRBV14 to TRBJ1-2; 11 bases are shared with TRBD1. Germline V gene lookup returns CDR1 SGHDN and CDR2 FVKESK. The CDR3 runs to 14 residues. V lost 5 bases to trimming and J lost 8 bases; unmatched junction nucleotides: 7. Here the CDR3 reads CASSRGQGARGYTF. The CDR3 DNA is TGTGCCAGCAGCAGAGGACAGGGGGCGCGCGGCTACACCTTC.

V usage is TRBV27 and J usage is TRBJ1-2, with TRBD1 matching over 9 bases. Germline assignment: CDR1 MNHEY and CDR2 SMNVEV (reference sequence). The CDR3 contains 14 residues. Trimming removed 5 bases from V and 4 bases from J; junction bases left unmatched: 5. CDR3 DNA: TGTGCCAGCAGTCCCGGGACAGGGTTCTATGGCTACACCTTC. Protein sequence: CASSPGTGFYGYTF.

The chain employs TRBV28 and TRBJ2-1; the D is unclear. Germline V lookup: CDR1 MDHEN, CDR2 SYDVKM. V was shortened by 1 base and J by 9 bases, with 10 bases between the two germline ends. This CDR3 contains 13 residues. The CDR3 is CASSLLLLGEQFF. The CDR3 coding sequence is TGTGCCAGCAGTTTATTACTATTGGGTGAGCAGTTCTTC.

This chain joins TRBV9 and TRBJ1-2; D is possibly TRBD1 (5 bases). CDR1 and CDR2 (germline): SGDLS, YYNGEE. The CDR3 is 16 residues long. Trimming took off 0 bases at V and 4 bases at J, with 16 bases between the two ends. The CDR3 sequence is CASSVATGLGGYGYTF. The CDR3, as DNA: TGTGCCAGCAGCGTAGCTACGGGGCTCGGGGGCTATGGCTACACCTTC.

This clone is a singleton in its sample. Other DNA sequences in the same sample also yield this CDR3. V gene TRBV5-4 combines with J gene TRBJ2-3; 8 positions agree with TRBD2. The CDR3 has 13 amino acids. V shed 0 bases, J shed 6 bases, and the junction held 0 bases outside the gene matches. The germline V gene encodes CDR1 SGHNT and CDR2 YYREEE (reference sequence). CDR3 DNA: TGTGCCAGCAGCTTGGCGGGAGGGGATACGCAGTATTTT. Translation gives CASSLAGGDTQYF. The full variable domain, with the rest looked up from reference TRBV5-4 and TRBJ2-3, is ETGVTQSPTHLIKTRGQQVTLRCSSQSGHNTVSWYQQALGQGPQFIFQYYREEENGRGNFPPRFSGLQFPNYSSELNVNALELDDSALYLCASSLAGGDTQYFGPGTRLTVL.

For this clone: This same CDR3 is encoded by further DNA sequences in the sample. The chain recombines TRBV5-1 with TRBJ2-3; D gene unclear. V dropped 0 bases and J dropped 5 bases, with 7 bases sitting between them. The CDR3 covers 13 residues. The V gene's germline CDR1 is SGHRS and CDR2 YFSETQ. In DNA, the CDR3 is TGCGCCAGCAGCTTGGCCGGTGTAGATACGCAGTATTTT. Protein product: CASSLAGVDTQYF.